A selection of T cell receptor beta chains follows, all from one sample in a study of CD8 T cells in ankylosing spondylitis. TCRdb processed the 5' RACE reads anew with MiXCR; each CDR3 protein has one entry. The sample includes more than 600,000 distinct CDR3 sequences, around 20% of them seen just once. The material sequenced was blood, either unsorted or a sorted T cell fraction (not recorded which). These receptors came from a male donor with ankylosing spondylitis. Each CDR3 is given with its conserved first and last residue. Fields, in order: D gene, V gene, CDR3 protein. D genes are given only for firm matches.

>TRBD1|TRBV20-1
CSAGTDISYEQYF
>-|TRBV7-8
CASSSKPQGYGYTF
>-|TRBV11-2
CASSLDRFQTFYGYTF
>TRBD2|TRBV6-1
CASSRSGTRLYEQYF
>-|TRBV2
CASTEQVGHTGELFF
>-|TRBV27
CASSLAGPKSDSYNEQFF
>TRBD1|TRBV5-1
CASSLGGTGGGQPQHF
>-|TRBV29-1
CSVMGTAVYGYTF
>TRBD1|TRBV5-1
CATKTGQGRYEQYF
>-|TRBV18
CASSPQSGDTQYF
>TRBD2|TRBV12-3/TRBV12-4
CASSLKGLAGVGAQYF
>-|TRBV5-1
CASSLSGSDYEQYF
>TRBD1|TRBV5-1
CASRRGQVGELFF
>TRBD2|TRBV4-2
CASSQSGLAGVQDTQYF
>TRBD1|TRBV11-2
CASSPGSGTGRWNQPQHF
>TRBD1|TRBV12-3/TRBV12-4
CASSRDRAPNYGYTF
>-|TRBV20-1
CSAKKQGFEQYF
>-|TRBV29-1
CSVEKTEPLWTESETQYF
>-|TRBV7-2
CASSSDLDEKLFF
>-|TRBV5-1
CASSLIEGNTGELFF
>-|TRBV5-1
CANSLAGQGTGTEAFF
>-|TRBV3-1
CASSQAGHYEQYF
>TRBD2|TRBV4-1
CASSQDSGDTQYF
>-|TRBV20-1
CSARGQSGTEAFF
>TRBD1|TRBV7-9
CASSPMGQGNYGYTF
>-|TRBV7-3
CASSLYGGGANVLTF
>-|TRBV24-1
CATSDYDFNYGYTF
>TRBD1|TRBV7-8
CASSLEDRGHYTEAFF
>-|TRBV20-1
CSARSPPGVEQYF
>-|TRBV6-1
CASSPGTFEGYTF
>-|TRBV12-3/TRBV12-4
CASSLSIGVIADTQYF
>-|TRBV7-2
CASSLAQPGPQETQYF